These T cell receptor beta chains were read from a single sample in a study of CD8+ T cells in alopecia areata. Produced via immunoSEQ multiplex PCR; TCRdb's table is partial and in-frame only. The repertoire holds some 180,000 clones, with roughly 50% as singletons. The sample consisted of CD8+ T cells sorted from blood. These receptors came from a human donor in good health. Both conserved end residues are part of each CDR3. D genes are given only for firm matches. The size entry is marked missing in some rows and otherwise reads once, few, many or a size class.

v_call	j_call	clone_size	d_call	cdr3_nt	cdr3_aa
TRBV7-9	TRBJ1-2	few	.	TGTGCCAGCAGCCAAGTAGTCGAGGGGCACTATGGCTACACCTTC	CASSQVVEGHYGYTF
TRBV5-1	TRBJ2-2	.	TRBD1	TGCGCCAGCAGCCCGCGGACAGGGGGCGACACCGGGGAGCTGTTTTTT	CASSPRTGGDTGELFF
TRBV6-5	TRBJ1-2	.	.	TGTGCCAGCAGTCCAGGGTTGTTTGGCTACACCTTC	CASSPGLFGYTF
TRBV25-1	TRBJ2-6	few	.	TGTGCCAGCAGTGAAATGGGTTTTGGGGCCAACGTCCTGACTTTC	CASSEMGFGANVLTF
TRBV29-1	TRBJ2-7	.	.	TGCAGCGTTGACTTGGCCGGCTCCTACGAGCAGTACTTC	CSVDLAGSYEQYF
TRBV10-1	TRBJ1-6	.	TRBD1	TGCGCCAGCAGTGAGTCGACAGGGTGGGATTCACCCCTCCACTTT	CASSESTGWDSPLHF
TRBV30	TRBJ1-5	.	.	TGTGCCTGGAGTCCAGGCCCGTGGAGCAATCAGCCCCAGCATTTT	CAWSPGPWSNQPQHF
TRBV25-1	TRBJ2-5	.	TRBD1	TGTGCCAGCCGCACAGGGGAAAAGACCCAGTACTTC	CASRTGEKTQYF
TRBV12-5	TRBJ2-7	once	.	TGTGCTAGTGGTCTCTCTTTATTACAGGCCACCAACGAGCAGTACTTC	CASGLSLLQATNEQYF
TRBV9	TRBJ2-2	.	TRBD2	TGTGCCAGCAGCGTAGAAGGCGGGGGGCCGAACACCGGGGAGCTGTTTTTT	CASSVEGGGPNTGELFF
TRBV10-3	TRBJ1-5	.	TRBD1	TGTGCCATCAATCGCGACAGGGAACAGCCCCAGCATTTT	CAINRDREQPQHF
TRBV7-9	TRBJ2-7	few	TRBD1	TGTGCCAGCAGCAAACCGGGACAGGGCGAGCAGTACTTC	CASSKPGQGEQYF
TRBV29-1	TRBJ2-6	.	.	TGCAGCGCCTTACCGAGAACCAACGTCCTGACTTTC	CSALPRTNVLTF
TRBV14	TRBJ1-5	.	.	TGTGCCAGCAGCCCGTTCCAGCCCCAGCATTTT	CASSPFQPQHF
TRBV6-6	TRBJ1-2	.	TRBD1	TGTGCCAGCAGTTACTCAGACAGGGACCACTATGGCTACACCTTC	CASSYSDRDHYGYTF
TRBV25-1	TRBJ1-5	.	.	TGTGCCAGCAGCCCGGCCATGGGTCAGCCCCAGCATTTT	CASSPAMGQPQHF
TRBV29-1	TRBJ2-3	.	.	TGCAGCGCGGACGGTGGCGGGGGCACAGATACGCAGTATTTT	CSADGGGGTDTQYF
TRBV14	TRBJ2-3	few	TRBD2	TGTGCCAGCAGCCAAGCAACTAGCGGGGGGGCAGATACGCAGTATTTT	CASSQATSGGADTQYF
TRBV29-1	TRBJ2-2	once	.	TGCAGCGTTGAAGGACTAAAGGTGCCCGGGGAGCTGTTTTTT	CSVEGLKVPGELFF
TRBV6-5	TRBJ2-1	.	.	TGTGCCAGCAGTTACTCGAGACACAGAGCCTACAATGAGCAGTTCTTC	CASSYSRHRAYNEQFF
TRBV27	TRBJ2-3	.	TRBD2	TGTGCCAGCAGTCTAGGGACTAGCGGGGGCCTCGATACGCAGTATTTT	CASSLGTSGGLDTQYF
TRBV11-2	TRBJ2-1	.	TRBD2	TGTGCCAGCAACCGGCTACGGGGGGGGCAGGACGAGCAGTTCTTC	CASNRLRGGQDEQFF
TRBV5-1	TRBJ1-1	few	.	TGCGCCAGCAGCTTATCACAGGGTCGGTACACTGAAGCTTTCTTT	CASSLSQGRYTEAFF
TRBV5-6	TRBJ2-6	.	.	TGTGCCAGCAGCTATCGAGTCCGGAGGGCAGGGGCCAACGTCCTGACTTTC	CASSYRVRRAGANVLTF
TRBV5-6	TRBJ1-2	.	.	TGTGCCAGCAGCGTGGGGGGCTATGGTTACACCTTC	CASSVGGYGYTF
TRBV27	TRBJ1-5	.	TRBD1	TGTGCCAGCAGTTCCCTGTTGACAGGGCGGATTCAGCCCCAGCATTTT	CASSSLLTGRIQPQHF
TRBV6-5	TRBJ1-2	.	.	TGTGCCAGCAGTTCGTCAGCGTATGGCTACACCTTC	CASSSSAYGYTF
TRBV7-9	TRBJ1-1	few	.	TGTGCCAGCAGCTCTTGGACCGCGTCGAACACTGAAGCTTTCTTT	CASSSWTASNTEAFF
TRBV7-9	TRBJ2-5	.	.	TGTGCCAGCAGGGATGGTGGGGCTGAGACCCAGTACTTC	CASRDGGAETQYF
TRBV2	TRBJ2-5	.	.	TGTGCCAGCAACGGACTTCAAGAGACCCAGTACTTC	CASNGLQETQYF
TRBV9	TRBJ1-2	.	.	TGTGCCAGCAGCGTAGGTGGGGGGACCTATGGCTACACCTTC	CASSVGGGTYGYTF
TRBV7-2	TRBJ2-1	.	TRBD2	TGTGCCAGCAGCTTTAGCGGGGGGCCAGGAAATGAGCAGTTCTTC	CASSFSGGPGNEQFF
TRBV7-9	TRBJ2-6	.	.	TGTGCCAGCAGCTTATTGAGGGCTGGGGCCAACGTCCTGACTTTC	CASSLLRAGANVLTF
TRBV4-1	TRBJ1-4	.	.	TGCGCCAGCAGCCAAGAAGGGACGAGTGGCCTGTTTTTT	CASSQEGTSGLFF
TRBV29-1	TRBJ1-1	.	.	TGCAGCGTTGAGGTCGGGAACACTGAAGCTTTCTTT	CSVEVGNTEAFF
TRBV13	TRBJ1-1	.	TRBD1	TGTGCCAGCAGCCCAGGGGGCAAGCCTGAAGCTTTCTTT	CASSPGGKPEAFF
TRBV5-1	TRBJ2-1	.	.	TGCGCCAGCAGCTTTACTTGGGGGGCCTCCTACAATGAGCAGTTCTTC	CASSFTWGASYNEQFF
TRBV4-1	TRBJ1-4	.	.	TGCGCCAGTTCGCCTATCCAGGTTAATGAAAAACTGTTTTTT	CASSPIQVNEKLFF
TRBV2	TRBJ2-7	.	.	TGTGCCAGCGAAAACCCCCCCTACGAGCAGTACTTC	CASENPPYEQYF
TRBV4-2	TRBJ2-1	.	.	TGTGCCAGCAGCCAAGAAGAGGGCGGGCTAAGCGATGAGCAGTTCTTC	CASSQEEGGLSDEQFF
TRBV19	TRBJ2-2	.	.	TGTGCCAGTAGTCGGGGGTTCTTCACCGGGGAGCTGTTTTTT	CASSRGFFTGELFF
TRBV11-2	TRBJ2-1	.	.	TGTGCCAGCAGCTTAGACCCCTCCTACAATGAGCAGTTCTTC	CASSLDPSYNEQFF
TRBV2	TRBJ1-1	.	.	TGTGCCAGCAGAGTGACAGAAGACACTGAAGCTTTCTTT	CASRVTEDTEAFF
TRBV7-9	TRBJ2-7	few	.	TGTGCCAGCAGCGACACCTCCTACGAGCAGTACTTC	CASSDTSYEQYF
TRBV7-9	TRBJ1-4	few	.	TGTGCCAGCAGCCCAGGGCTCCGACAGCTACCAACTAATGAAAAACTGTTTTTT	CASSPGLRQLPTNEKLFF
TRBV11-2	TRBJ2-2	.	.	TGTGCCAGCAGCTTAGGATTCTGGTCCAACACCGGGGAGCTGTTTTTT	CASSLGFWSNTGELFF
TRBV13	TRBJ2-5	once	TRBD1	TGTGCCAGCAGCCTCTGGACAGGCGAAGAGACCCAGTACTTC	CASSLWTGEETQYF
TRBV6-1	TRBJ2-7	few	TRBD1	TGTGCCAGCAGTCCCGGGACAGGGGGGACCAACGAGCAGTACTTC	CASSPGTGGTNEQYF
TRBV11-2	TRBJ1-4	few	TRBD1	TGTGCCAGCAGCTTCGGGACAGGGGGATTTAATGAAAAACTGTTTTTT	CASSFGTGGFNEKLFF
TRBV15	TRBJ2-1	.	.	TGTGCCACCAGCAGAGATTTCCAACCTTTGGATATCGGCGATGAGCAGTTCTTC	CATSRDFQPLDIGDEQFF
TRBV12-5	TRBJ2-6	.	.	TGTGCTAGTGGTTTGTCATCCCTCAGGGGAAGGGCTGGGGCCAACGTCCTGACTTTC	CASGLSSLRGRAGANVLTF
TRBV11-2	TRBJ1-1	.	.	TGTGCCAGCAGCTTAGTAGTAGGGGTCGAAGCTTTCTTT	CASSLVVGVEAFF
TRBV27	TRBJ2-5	.	TRBD2	TGTGCCAGCAGTGAGAGGACTAGCGGGGGGGGAGAGACCCAGTACTTC	CASSERTSGGGETQYF
TRBV27	TRBJ1-2	.	.	TGTGCCAGCAGTTTCGACAAGGTGAAGGGCTACACCTTC	CASSFDKVKGYTF